The rows below give T cell receptor beta chains drawn from one sample of a study of OX40 agonist ivuxolimab in advanced cancers. Sequencing used immunoSEQ multiplex PCR; TCRdb keeps in-frame clones, though not all of them. The sample holds over 95,000 clones, 90% to 96% seen once. Sequencing was performed on CD4+ or CD8+ T cells sorted from blood, taken in a trial of the OX40 agonist ivuxolimab. These receptors were collected from an adult with an advanced solid tumor such as melanoma, head and neck, liver or kidney cancer. Each CDR3 is given with its conserved first and last residue. Fields, in order: D gene, J gene, V gene, clone size, CDR3 protein, CDR3 DNA. The D gene is left open where the match is weak. A row's size may be missing; if present it is once, few, many or a size class.

- | TRBJ2-7 | TRBV15 | - | CATRGGTLYEQYF | TGTGCCACACGTGGAGGGACTCTCTACGAGCAGTACTTC
- | TRBJ2-2 | TRBV19 | once | CASTTPGRGTSLNTGELFF | TGTGCCAGTACCACCCCGGGAAGGGGCACATCATTGAACACCGGGGAGCTGTTTTTT
- | TRBJ2-3 | TRBV9 | - | CASSVSHRDGTDTQYF | TGTGCCAGCAGCGTATCCCACCGAGACGGCACAGATACGCAGTATTTT
TRBD1 | TRBJ2-1 | TRBV29-1 | - | CSVETGGSYNEQFF | TGCAGCGTTGAGACAGGGGGATCCTACAATGAGCAGTTCTTC
- | TRBJ1-2 | TRBV25-1 | - | CARTRGPYWGYTF | TGTGCCAGAACCAGGGGACCCTACTGGGGCTACACCTTC
- | TRBJ1-4 | TRBV28 | - | CASSPQGEKLFF | TGTGCCAGCAGTCCCCAGGGTGAAAAACTGTTTTTT
- | TRBJ1-5 | TRBV6-1 | - | CASNPQAGRPQHF | TGTGCCAGCAACCCCCAGGCGGGACGGCCCCAGCATTTT
- | TRBJ2-7 | TRBV19 | - | CASSIGSEFYEQYF | TGTGCCAGTAGTATAGGTAGCGAGTTCTACGAGCAGTACTTC
- | TRBJ2-1 | TRBV5-4 | - | CASSPLLEGTDEQFF | TGTGCCAGCAGCCCCTTATTAGAGGGGACCGATGAGCAGTTCTTC
TRBD2 | TRBJ2-7 | TRBV19 | once | CASSKILAGGSYEQYF | TGTGCCAGTAGTAAAATACTAGCGGGAGGATCCTACGAGCAGTACTTC
- | TRBJ2-7 | TRBV27 | - | CASSSWTLPYEQYF | TGTGCCAGCAGTTCCTGGACCTTACCCTACGAGCAGTACTTC
- | TRBJ2-1 | TRBV27 | - | CASSFIGNEQFF | TGTGCCAGCAGTTTCATTGGCAATGAGCAGTTCTTC
TRBD2 | TRBJ2-7 | TRBV7-9 | - | CASSSPGTTIYEQYF | TGTGCCAGCAGCTCCCCGGGGACTACTATCTACGAGCAGTACTTC
TRBD2 | TRBJ2-7 | TRBV4-1 | - | CASSQIAGGPYEQYF | TGCGCCAGCAGCCAAATAGCGGGGGGCCCCTACGAGCAGTACTTC
- | TRBJ1-1 | TRBV4-1 | - | CASSQEEGNTEAFF | TGCGCCAGCAGCCAAGAGGAGGGGAACACTGAAGCTTTCTTT
- | TRBJ2-7 | TRBV27 | - | CASSTRAYEQYF | TGTGCCAGCAGTACCCGCGCCTACGAGCAGTACTTC